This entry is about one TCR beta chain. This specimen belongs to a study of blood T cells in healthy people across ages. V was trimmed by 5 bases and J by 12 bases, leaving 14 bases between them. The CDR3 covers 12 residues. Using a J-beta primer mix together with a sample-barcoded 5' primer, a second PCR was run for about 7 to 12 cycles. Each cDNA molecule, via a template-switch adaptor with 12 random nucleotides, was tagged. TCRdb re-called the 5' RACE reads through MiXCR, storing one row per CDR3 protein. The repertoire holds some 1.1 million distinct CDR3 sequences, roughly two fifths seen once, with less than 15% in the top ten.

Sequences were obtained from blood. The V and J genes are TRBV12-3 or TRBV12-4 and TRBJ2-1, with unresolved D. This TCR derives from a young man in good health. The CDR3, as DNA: TGTGCCAGCAGTCACCCGCTCGGGTTGCAGTTCTTC. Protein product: CASSHPLGLQFF.